A selection of T cell receptor beta chains follows, all from one sample in a study of CD8 T cells in Susac syndrome. MiXCR, run by TCRdb on the immunoSEQ multiplex PCR reads, gives a single entry per CDR3 protein. The top ten clones hold less than 0.6% of a sample with 75,000 to 95,000 distinct CDR3 sequences, around nine tenths of them seen once. Sequencing was carried out using CD8+ T cells from PBMCs. All receptors derive from a human donor with multiple sclerosis. Both conserved end residues are part of each CDR3. The order of the fields is CDR3 DNA, CDR3 protein, D gene, J gene, V gene, clone size. A D gene is named only where the DNA matches it firmly. Clone size is stated in some rows and not others, as once, few, many or a class when expanded.

cdr3_nt: TGTGCCAGCAGCGGGCCGGACAGGGTTAACACCGGGGAGCTGTTTTTT
cdr3_aa: CASSGPDRVNTGELFF
d_call: TRBD1
j_call: TRBJ2-2
v_call: TRBV9
clone_size: NA

cdr3_nt: TGTGCCATCCGGGACAGCCAAACTAACTATGGCTACACCTTC
cdr3_aa: CAIRDSQTNYGYTF
d_call: TRBD1
j_call: TRBJ1-2
v_call: TRBV10-3
clone_size: NA

cdr3_nt: TGTGCCACCTCTCAAAAGGAGGCAGACTATGGCTACACCTTC
cdr3_aa: CATSQKEADYGYTF
d_call: NA
j_call: TRBJ1-2
v_call: TRBV27
clone_size: NA

cdr3_nt: TGTGCCAGCAGTTATGGGGGGAATCCCACGCAGTATTTT
cdr3_aa: CASSYGGNPTQYF
d_call: NA
j_call: TRBJ2-3
v_call: TRBV27
clone_size: NA

cdr3_nt: TGTGCCAGCAGCATACGTGGGGAGGGCTACGAGCAGTACTTC
cdr3_aa: CASSIRGEGYEQYF
d_call: TRBD2
j_call: TRBJ2-7
v_call: TRBV13
clone_size: few

cdr3_nt: TGTGCCAGCAGCTTCGGTTCAGCGGACAATGAGCAGTTCTTC
cdr3_aa: CASSFGSADNEQFF
d_call: NA
j_call: TRBJ2-1
v_call: TRBV7-7
clone_size: NA

cdr3_nt: TGTGCCAGCAGCCTGGGACAGGGTGAAACTGAAGCTTTCTTT
cdr3_aa: CASSLGQGETEAFF
d_call: TRBD1
j_call: TRBJ1-1
v_call: TRBV7-9
clone_size: few

cdr3_nt: TGCGCCAGCAGCTGGGACGTAGCGGGGGCGGCCTACAATGAGCAGTTCTTC
cdr3_aa: CASSWDVAGAAYNEQFF
d_call: TRBD2
j_call: TRBJ2-1
v_call: TRBV5-1
clone_size: NA

cdr3_nt: TGCGCCAGCAGCCAAAGGACGGTCAATCAGCCCCAGCATTTT
cdr3_aa: CASSQRTVNQPQHF
d_call: NA
j_call: TRBJ1-5
v_call: TRBV4-3
clone_size: NA

cdr3_nt: TGTGCCAGCAGTGAACCCACAGCCTTCGACATGGCTTTCTTT
cdr3_aa: CASSEPTAFDMAFF
d_call: NA
j_call: TRBJ1-1
v_call: TRBV2
clone_size: NA

cdr3_nt: TGTGCCAGCAGCTTAGGGAGACAGGGGATAGTCTATGGCTACACCTTC
cdr3_aa: CASSLGRQGIVYGYTF
d_call: TRBD1
j_call: TRBJ1-2
v_call: TRBV13
clone_size: NA

cdr3_nt: TGTGCCAGCAGTTACGATCCACTCACTAGCGGTTACGGGGAGCTGTTTTTT
cdr3_aa: CASSYDPLTSGYGELFF
d_call: TRBD2
j_call: TRBJ2-2
v_call: TRBV6-2/TRBV6-3
clone_size: once

cdr3_nt: TGTGCCAGCAGTTACCCAGGCTCCTACGAGCAGTACTTC
cdr3_aa: CASSYPGSYEQYF
d_call: NA
j_call: TRBJ2-7
v_call: TRBV6-2/TRBV6-3
clone_size: once

cdr3_nt: TGTGCCAGCAGCCTTCAGAACACTGAAGCTTTCTTT
cdr3_aa: CASSLQNTEAFF
d_call: NA
j_call: TRBJ1-1
v_call: TRBV11-2
clone_size: NA

cdr3_nt: TGTGCCAGCAGTGGAGCCAGAGCTATGAACACTGAAGCTTTCTTT
cdr3_aa: CASSGARAMNTEAFF
d_call: NA
j_call: TRBJ1-1
v_call: TRBV2
clone_size: NA

cdr3_nt: TGTGCCAGCCACGGACAGGGGTTGGGCAATCAGCCCCAGCATTTT
cdr3_aa: CASHGQGLGNQPQHF
d_call: TRBD1
j_call: TRBJ1-5
v_call: TRBV19
clone_size: NA

cdr3_nt: TGTGCCAGCAGTTACTTTAACGTCGGGGAGCTGTTTTTT
cdr3_aa: CASSYFNVGELFF
d_call: NA
j_call: TRBJ2-2
v_call: TRBV6-2/TRBV6-3
clone_size: NA

cdr3_nt: TGTGCCACCAGTGATTTGGGTCCCGACCCCGGGGAGCTGTTTTTT
cdr3_aa: CATSDLGPDPGELFF
d_call: NA
j_call: TRBJ2-2
v_call: TRBV24-1
clone_size: NA

cdr3_nt: TGTGCCAGCAGCCAGGGGGCCCGGGAGCAGTACTTC
cdr3_aa: CASSQGAREQYF
d_call: TRBD1
j_call: TRBJ2-7
v_call: TRBV7-6
clone_size: NA

cdr3_nt: TGCAGTGCTAGATCCCCCACAGGTACATCCCCCAATGAGCAGTTCTTC
cdr3_aa: CSARSPTGTSPNEQFF
d_call: NA
j_call: TRBJ2-1
v_call: TRBV20-1
clone_size: NA

cdr3_nt: TGCAGTGCTAGTGAGGGCGGTGAGACCCAGTACTTC
cdr3_aa: CSASEGGETQYF
d_call: NA
j_call: TRBJ2-5
v_call: TRBV20-1
clone_size: few

cdr3_nt: TGTGCCAGCAGTTCAACAGGGGGCGAGGTTCAGCCCCAGCATTTT
cdr3_aa: CASSSTGGEVQPQHF
d_call: TRBD1
j_call: TRBJ1-5
v_call: TRBV6-2/TRBV6-3
clone_size: NA

cdr3_nt: TGTGCCAGTCCACTCCCGGGAGGGCCTATAGGGGCCAACGTCCTGACTTTC
cdr3_aa: CASPLPGGPIGANVLTF
d_call: TRBD2
j_call: TRBJ2-6
v_call: TRBV11-2
clone_size: NA

cdr3_nt: TGTGCCAGCAAGGGGACAGGGGGGTCCTACGAGCAGTACTTC
cdr3_aa: CASKGTGGSYEQYF
d_call: TRBD1
j_call: TRBJ2-7
v_call: TRBV2
clone_size: NA

cdr3_nt: TGTGCCAGCAGCGTAGTAGCGGGGGCGTACCAAGAGACCCAGTACTTC
cdr3_aa: CASSVVAGAYQETQYF
d_call: TRBD2
j_call: TRBJ2-5
v_call: TRBV9
clone_size: NA

cdr3_nt: TGTGCCAGCAGTCCAACTTCCAATCAGCCCCAGCATTTT
cdr3_aa: CASSPTSNQPQHF
d_call: NA
j_call: TRBJ1-5
v_call: TRBV6-5
clone_size: NA

cdr3_nt: TGTGCCAGCAGCTTGGGGCCTCAGCCCCAGCATTTT
cdr3_aa: CASSLGPQPQHF
d_call: NA
j_call: TRBJ1-5
v_call: TRBV5-4
clone_size: NA

cdr3_nt: TGTGCCAGCAGCAACCTTGGCCTTGCCTTATACGAGCAGTACTTC
cdr3_aa: CASSNLGLALYEQYF
d_call: NA
j_call: TRBJ2-7
v_call: TRBV6-2/TRBV6-3
clone_size: once

cdr3_nt: TGTGCCTGGAGTGCGATCCGGGATGAGCAGTTCTTC
cdr3_aa: CAWSAIRDEQFF
d_call: NA
j_call: TRBJ2-1
v_call: TRBV30
clone_size: NA

cdr3_nt: TGCAGTGCGAGAGGGGAGGAGCAGTTCTTC
cdr3_aa: CSARGEEQFF
d_call: NA
j_call: TRBJ2-1
v_call: TRBV20-1
clone_size: NA

cdr3_nt: TGTGCCAGCAGTGGCCTATGGCCGGTGAGGACCGGGGAGCTGTTTTTT
cdr3_aa: CASSGLWPVRTGELFF
d_call: NA
j_call: TRBJ2-2
v_call: TRBV6-1
clone_size: NA

cdr3_nt: TGTGCCAGCAGGCAGAGGCGGGGGTTCGGATATGGCTACACCTTC
cdr3_aa: CASRQRRGFGYGYTF
d_call: NA
j_call: TRBJ1-2
v_call: TRBV5-6
clone_size: NA

cdr3_nt: TGTGCCAGCAGTTCGGGACAGGCTAATGAAAAACTGTTTTTT
cdr3_aa: CASSSGQANEKLFF
d_call: TRBD1
j_call: TRBJ1-4
v_call: TRBV27
clone_size: NA

cdr3_nt: TGCGCCAGCAGCCTACTTCCGGCCAGCGGGACCCAGTACTTC
cdr3_aa: CASSLLPASGTQYF
d_call: NA
j_call: TRBJ2-5
v_call: TRBV4-1
clone_size: NA

cdr3_nt: TGCAGTGCTGGGACTAGCGGGGGGCCATATAATGAGCAGTTCTTC
cdr3_aa: CSAGTSGGPYNEQFF
d_call: TRBD2
j_call: TRBJ2-1
v_call: TRBV20-1
clone_size: NA

cdr3_nt: TGTGCCACCAGTGATAGCAAATGGGGTAGCAATCAGCCCCAGCATTTT
cdr3_aa: CATSDSKWGSNQPQHF
d_call: NA
j_call: TRBJ1-5
v_call: TRBV24-1
clone_size: NA

cdr3_nt: TGTGCCAGCAGCGTTACAGGGGGCTCCCCTTACACTGAAGCTTTCTTT
cdr3_aa: CASSVTGGSPYTEAFF
d_call: TRBD1
j_call: TRBJ1-1
v_call: TRBV9
clone_size: NA

cdr3_nt: TGCAGTGCGAGGGTGGACAGCCTAGTCTACGAGCAGTACTTC
cdr3_aa: CSARVDSLVYEQYF
d_call: NA
j_call: TRBJ2-7
v_call: TRBV20-1
clone_size: NA

cdr3_nt: TGTGCTAGTGGTTTGCCCCGGGACAGGTCCTGGGCTGGGGCCAACGTCCTGACTTTC
cdr3_aa: CASGLPRDRSWAGANVLTF
d_call: TRBD1
j_call: TRBJ2-6
v_call: TRBV12-5
clone_size: NA

cdr3_nt: TGTGCCAGCATGTTCGAGACAGGCCAACCCTACGAGCAGTACTTC
cdr3_aa: CASMFETGQPYEQYF
d_call: NA
j_call: TRBJ2-7
v_call: TRBV2
clone_size: NA

cdr3_nt: TGTGCCAGCAGCCTCCGACTAGCGGGTTTTTTCACAGATACGCAGTATTTT
cdr3_aa: CASSLRLAGFFTDTQYF
d_call: TRBD2
j_call: TRBJ2-3
v_call: TRBV5-4
clone_size: NA

cdr3_nt: TGTGCCAGCAGACCCAACAGGGGTCAGAGCACAGATACGCAGTATTTT
cdr3_aa: CASRPNRGQSTDTQYF
d_call: TRBD1
j_call: TRBJ2-3
v_call: TRBV28
clone_size: once

cdr3_nt: TGTGCCAGCAGCCGACGAGGAGGGGTCTATGAGCAGTTCTTC
cdr3_aa: CASSRRGGVYEQFF
d_call: NA
j_call: TRBJ2-1
v_call: TRBV3-1
clone_size: NA

cdr3_nt: TGTGCTAGTGGTTTGGTCGGATCCGGATATGGCTACACCTTC
cdr3_aa: CASGLVGSGYGYTF
d_call: NA
j_call: TRBJ1-2
v_call: TRBV12-5
clone_size: NA

cdr3_nt: TGTGCCAGCAGTGAAATGGCCGGGACCTCCACCGGGGAGCTGTTTTTT
cdr3_aa: CASSEMAGTSTGELFF
d_call: NA
j_call: TRBJ2-2
v_call: TRBV2
clone_size: NA

cdr3_nt: TGTGCCAGCAGTTTAGTATTGAACACTGAAGCTTTCTTT
cdr3_aa: CASSLVLNTEAFF
d_call: NA
j_call: TRBJ1-1
v_call: TRBV6-6
clone_size: NA